Presented here are 4 T cell receptor beta chains from one specimen sequenced in a study of T cell responses to AZD1222 COVID-19 vaccine. Repertoires were generated with immunoSEQ multiplex PCR, while TCRdb's copy carries only in-frame clones and drops some. The table has some 120,000 clones, about nine tenths seen once; the top ten hold about 4.1%. Sequencing was performed on peripheral blood, taken on day 0 of AZD1222 vaccination. Source of these receptors: an adult in good health.

The sample holds a few counts of this clone. This sequence joins TRBV11-2 and TRBJ2-7, with 13 bases fitting TRBD2. The CDR3 sequence is 17 residues long. Germline V lookup: CDR1 SGHAT, CDR2 FQNNGV. V trimming: 5 bases; J trimming: 1 base; junction bases outside the gene matches: 8. Here the CDR3 reads CASSPGGGLAGSYEQYF. The CDR3 DNA reads as TGTGCCAGCAGCCCGGGGGGGGGACTAGCGGGATCCTACGAGCAGTACTTC.

The V gene is TRBV30, the J gene TRBJ1-3; 10 bases match TRBD1. The CDR3 runs 16 residues. CDR1 GTSNPN and CDR2 SVGIG come from the germline V gene (reference sequence). With V trimmed by 1 base and J by 0 bases, 3 bases remained unmatched. The CDR3 DNA is TGTGCCTGGAGTGGGGGACAGGGGTACTCTGGAAACACCATATATTTT. It translates to CAWSGGQGYSGNTIYF.

The chain combines TRBV5-3 with TRBJ1-1, with 7 bases aligning to TRBD1. TRBV5-3 qualifies as an ORF whose function is uncertain. The CDR3 is 14 amino acids. Trimming at V came to 0 bases and at J to 5 bases, leaving 4 bases not matched to a gene. CDR3 protein: CARSLAGGKTEAFF. CDR3 bases: TGTGCCAGAAGCTTGGCAGGGGGTAAAACTGAAGCTTTCTTT.

V is TRBV15 and J is TRBJ2-7, with D perhaps being TRBD1 or TRBD2 (5 bases each). The V gene's germline CDR1 is LNHNV and CDR2 YYDKDF (reference sequence). V was shortened by 1 base and J by 0 bases, with 10 bases between the two germline ends. The CDR3 consists of 15 residues. The CDR3 region is CATSRAGTGSYEQYF. As DNA, the CDR3 is TGTGCCACCAGCAGAGCCGGGACGGGCTCCTACGAGCAGTACTTC.